These 19 T cell receptor beta chains came from one sample sequenced in a study of OX40 agonist ivuxolimab in advanced cancers. Using immunoSEQ multiplex PCR, the repertoire was profiled, and TCRdb retains in-frame clones only, with some absent. The table lists more than 45,000 clones, around 77% of them singletons. Material: CD4+ or CD8+ T cells sorted from blood, obtained in a trial of the OX40 agonist ivuxolimab. Every receptor here comes from an adult with an advanced solid tumor such as melanoma, head and neck, liver or kidney cancer.

The sample holds a few counts of this clone. The chain carries TRBV9 and TRBJ2-7; TRBD1 agrees at 8 bases. This CDR3 comprises 15 residues. Per the germline V gene, CDR1 is SGDLS and CDR2 is YYNGEE. With V trimmed by 0 bases and J by 0 bases, 2 bases remained unmatched. CDR3 residues: CASSVAGGLSYEQYF. As DNA, the CDR3 is TGTGCCAGCAGCGTAGCAGGGGGCCTCTCCTACGAGCAGTACTTC.

V gene TRBV5-1 combines with J gene TRBJ2-1; 10 bases fit TRBD1. The CDR3 is made up of 15 amino acids. Germline V gene lookup returns CDR1 SGHRS and CDR2 YFSETQ. J was trimmed by 7 bases and V by 0 bases; bases with no gene match: 4. In DNA form, the CDR3 reads TGCGCCAGCAGCTTGGTCCCGGGACAGGGGAATGAGCAGTTCTTC. It is translated as CASSLVPGQGNEQFF.

The CDR3 protein is CASSVSRALYNEQFF. Written as DNA, the CDR3 is TGTGCCAGCAGCGTCTCCAGGGCCCTCTACAATGAGCAGTTCTTC. The rearrangement links TRBV7-9 to TRBJ2-1, with D perhaps TRBD1 (5 bases). The CDR3 has 15 residues. CDR1 and CDR2 from the germline V gene are SEHNR and FQNEAQ (reference sequence). Trimming shortened V by 5 bases and J by 3 bases, and 14 bases separated the two germline ends.

The genes are TRBV5-1 and TRBJ1-1, with D possibly being TRBD1 (6 bases). The V and J ends lost 4 bases and 1 base respectively, with 14 bases between them. The germline CDR1 and CDR2 sequences are SGHRS and YFSETQ. The CDR3 totals 15 residues. The CDR3 DNA follows: TGCGCCAGCAGCATCTCCGGGACATCGAACACTGAAGCTTTCTTT. Protein sequence: CASSISGTSNTEAFF.

This chain uses TRBV19 with TRBJ2-7; TRBD1 aligns across 7 bases. Germline CDR1 is LNHDA and CDR2 is SQIVND (reference sequence). After removal of 1 base from V and 3 bases from J, the junction contained 0 bases not matched to a gene. The CDR3 covers 13 residues. The CDR3 sequence: CASSIGQGYEQYF. DNA for the CDR3: TGTGCCAGTAGTATAGGACAGGGCTACGAGCAGTACTTC.

V is TRBV18 and J is TRBJ2-3; 9 bases agree with TRBD1. CDR3 size: 17 residues. The V gene's germline CDR1 is KGHSH and CDR2 LQKENI. The J segment lost 1 base and the V segment lost 6 bases, leaving 11 bases of the junction unmatched. The CDR3 DNA reads as TGTGCCAGCTCCCCGGGACAGGGAGCTTTCGGCACAGATACGCAGTATTTT. It yields the protein CASSPGQGAFGTDTQYF. Full variable domain (missing parts from reference TRBV18 and TRBJ2-3): NAGVMQNPRHLVRRRGQEARLRCSPMKGHSHVYWYRQLPEEGLKFMVYLQKENIIDESGMPKERFSAEFPKEGPSILRIQQVVRGDSAAYFCASSPGQGAFGTDTQYFGPGTRLTVL.

The chain recombines TRBV28 with TRBJ2-7, with TRBD2 as a possible D gene (5 bases). V gave up 6 bases and J gave up 6 bases, with 15 bases separating them. Germline CDR1 reads MDHEN; CDR2 reads SYDVKM. The CDR3 has 13 amino acids. The CDR3: CASRVGNHGEQYF. The CDR3 coding sequence is TGTGCCAGCAGGGTCGGGAACCACGGCGAGCAGTACTTC.

J is TRBJ2-2 and V is TRBV7-9, with TRBD1 matching over 9 bases. The CDR3 has 15 residues. Trimming at V came to 6 bases and at J to 2 bases, leaving 4 bases not matched to a gene. Germline values: CDR1 SEHNR, CDR2 FQNEAQ (reference sequence). CDR3 loop: CASRWGQGNTGELFF. The CDR3 bases are TGTGCCAGCAGATGGGGACAGGGAAACACCGGGGAGCTGTTTTTT. The whole variable domain, filled in from reference TRBV7-9 and TRBJ2-2, reads DTGVSQNPRHKITKRGQNVTFRCDPISEHNRLYWYRQTLGQGPEFLTYFQNEAQLEKSRLLSDRFSAERPKGSFSTLEIQRTEQGDSAMYLCASRWGQGNTGELFFGEGSRLTVL.

The V gene is TRBV7-9, the J gene TRBJ2-4, with 7 nucleotides matching TRBD2. The CDR3 is 15 amino acids. Germline CDR1 reads SEHNR; CDR2 reads FQNEAQ (reference sequence). V gave up 5 bases and J gave up 3 bases; unmatched junction bases: 7. The CDR3 loop reads CASSHAASGKNIQYF. In DNA, the CDR3 is TGTGCCAGCAGCCATGCGGCTAGCGGCAAAAACATTCAGTACTTC.

V usage is TRBV7-2 and J usage is TRBJ2-2; 9 nucleotides align to TRBD1. The length of the CDR3 is 14 residues. The J segment lost 4 bases and the V segment lost 5 bases, leaving 2 bases of the junction unmatched. In germline, CDR1 is SGHTA, CDR2 FQGNSA. Here the CDR3 reads CASSPQGATGELFF. Written as DNA, the CDR3 is TGTGCCAGCAGCCCACAGGGGGCCACCGGGGAGCTGTTTTTT.

V is TRBV6-5 and J is TRBJ1-5; D unclear. The CDR3 is made up of 15 amino acids. V dropped 0 bases and J dropped 6 bases, with 12 bases sitting between them. CDR1 is MNHEY and CDR2 is SVGAGI in the germline V gene. For the CDR3, the DNA is TGTGCCAGCAGTTACTCTTCCAGAAACAGTCAGCCCCAGCATTTT. Translating gives CASSYSSRNSQPQHF.

This clone was observed a handful of times. CDR3 sequence: CASSAAGGYTGELFF. In nucleotides, the CDR3 is TGTGCCAGCAGTGCGGCAGGGGGTTATACCGGGGAGCTGTTTTTT. The chain joins TRBV6-5 to TRBJ2-2; 7 bases are a match to TRBD1. This CDR3 is built from 15 residues. Per germline, CDR1 MNHEY and CDR2 SVGAGI. V trimming: 5 bases; J trimming: 5 bases; junction bases outside the gene matches: 8.

The chain uses TRBV11-2 and TRBJ2-5; 9 bases match TRBD1. V trimming: 6 bases; J trimming: 0 bases; junction bases outside the gene matches: 17. The length of the CDR3 is 19 residues. Germline CDR1 and CDR2: SGHAT and FQNNGV. The CDR3 loop is CASRGLKTGGRGYQETQYF. The CDR3 DNA reads TGTGCCAGCAGGGGCCTGAAAACAGGGGGCCGAGGGTACCAAGAGACCCAGTACTTC. The whole variable domain, remainder taken from reference TRBV11-2 and TRBJ2-5, is EAGVAQSPRYKIIEKRQSVAFWCNPISGHATLYWYQQILGQGPKLLIQFQNNGVVDDSQLPKDRFSAERLKGVDSTLKIQPAKLEDSAVYLCASRGLKTGGRGYQETQYFGPGTRLLVL.

This clone was detected only a few times. The chain carries TRBV5-1 and TRBJ1-2; 7 bases fit TRBD1. The CDR3 is 13 amino acids. J gave up 4 bases and V 2 bases, and 2 bases lay outside the gene matches. Germline CDR1 and CDR2: SGHRS and YFSETQ. The CDR3 DNA reads as TGCGCCAGCAGCTTATCAGGGGGCTATGGCTACACCTTC. This gives the protein CASSLSGGYGYTF.

This chain uses TRBV23-1 with TRBJ1-5; maybe TRBD1 (6 bases). TRBV23-1 is labeled an ORF, and its function is uncertain. V lost 2 bases and J 3 bases, leaving 17 bases between the germline ends. The CDR3 consists of 17 residues. The DNA of the CDR3 is TGCGCCAGCAGTCAAGCCATCCGAGGACAGACCAATCAGCCCCAGCATTTT. Translating gives CASSQAIRGQTNQPQHF.

V is TRBV14 and J is TRBJ1-2; D is possibly TRBD1 (6 bases). The CDR3 has 13 amino acids. Trimming pared 6 bases from V and 4 bases from J, leaving 12 bases between. Germline V gene data show CDR1 as SGHDN and CDR2 as FVKESK. This CDR3 reads CASSHGQSYGYTF. The DNA of the CDR3 is TGTGCCAGCAGTCACGGACAGAGCTATGGCTACACCTTC.

The chain couples TRBV20-1 to TRBJ2-7; the D gene is possibly TRBD2 (6 bases). Trimming cost V 2 bases and J 4 bases, with 6 bases left between them. The CDR3 consists of 11 residues. Germline CDR1 DFQATT, CDR2 SNEGSKA (reference sequence). The CDR3 DNA reads as TGCAGTGCTAGACGGGAGTACGAGCAGTACTTC. Its translation is CSARREYEQYF.

The V call is TRBV28, the J call TRBJ2-7, with 12 bases matching TRBD2. In germline, CDR1 is MDHEN, CDR2 SYDVKM. V dropped 2 bases and J dropped 5; count of bases not matched to a gene: 4. The CDR3 length is 15 residues. In DNA form, the CDR3 reads TGTGCCAGCAGTTTACAGACTAGCGGGAGAGACGAGCAGTACTTC. Translated, it gives CASSLQTSGRDEQYF.

The chain carries TRBV7-2 and TRBJ2-2, with TRBD2 identical over 8 bases. CDR3 size: 16 residues. Per the germline V gene, CDR1 is SGHTA and CDR2 is FQGNSA. J gave up 0 bases and V 6 bases, and 6 bases lay outside the gene matches. Written as DNA, the CDR3 is TGTGCCAGCAGAAGCCCGGGACTAGCGAACACCGGGGAGCTGTTTTTT. Protein sequence: CASRSPGLANTGELFF.